One sample yielded the 27 T cell receptor beta chains listed below, sequenced in a study of blood T cell repertoires in COVID-19. Using immunoSEQ multiplex PCR, the repertoire was profiled, and TCRdb retains in-frame clones only, with some absent. In the table there are 170,000 or so clones, more than 90% of which are singletons. Sequencing used peripheral blood. The source is a man aged 45-65 years with acute or convalescent COVID-19.

This chain connects TRBV28 to TRBJ1-5; 8 bases agree with TRBD1. V was pared by 6 bases and J by 4 bases, with 11 bases of the junction left unmatched. Germline V gene sequence: CDR1 MDHEN, CDR2 SYDVKM. The CDR3 loop spans 16 amino acids. The CDR3 DNA reads as TGTGCCAGCAGAACTGGTCCTGGACAGGGTAATCAGCCCCAGCATTTT. Residues: CASRTGPGQGNQPQHF. Based on the CDR3 plus reference TRBV28 and TRBJ1-5, the full variable domain is DVKVTQSSRYLVKRTGEKVFLECVQDMDHENMFWYRQDPGLGLRLIYFSYDVKMKEKGDIPEGYSVSREKKERFSLILESASTNQTSMYLCASRTGPGQGNQPQHFGDGTRLSIL.

This clone showed up just once. The chain carries TRBV6-5 and TRBJ1-1, with TRBD1 as a possible D gene (6 bases). Trimming pared 2 bases from V and 5 bases from J, leaving 12 bases between. Germline V CDR1 and CDR2: MNHEY, SVGAGI. This CDR3 contains 14 residues. The CDR3 here is CASSYGAGETEAFF. CDR3 bases: TGTGCCAGCAGTTACGGGGCAGGGGAGACTGAAGCTTTCTTT.

CDR3 nucleotides: TGTGCCAGCAGCTCCAGGGTAGACACTGAAGCTTTCTTT. It specifies CASSSRVDTEAFF. The chain recombines TRBV9 with TRBJ1-1; tentatively, D is TRBD1 (5 bases). CDR3 length equals 13 residues. V lost 4 bases and J 3 bases, leaving 10 bases between the germline ends. The germline CDR1 and CDR2 sequences are SGDLS and YYNGEE.

This chain links TRBV27 with TRBJ1-6; no reliable D call. The CDR3 loop spans 14 amino acids. V was shortened by 3 bases and J by 8 bases, with 11 bases between the two germline ends. The germline V gene has CDR1 MNHEY and CDR2 SMNVEV (reference sequence). Here the CDR3 reads CASSFGLQYSPLHF. CDR3 nucleotides: TGTGCCAGCAGTTTTGGACTCCAATATTCACCCCTCCACTTT.

The chain uses TRBV24-1 and TRBJ2-2, with D perhaps matching TRBD1 (7 bases). In germline, CDR1 is KGHDR, CDR2 SFDVKD. There are 18 residues in the CDR3. The V gene lost 2 bases and the J gene lost 7 bases, with 22 bases spanning the gap. CDR3 amino acids: CATSDYGGGTRASGELFF. CDR3 DNA: TGTGCCACCAGTGATTATGGAGGGGGCACTCGAGCGAGCGGGGAGCTGTTTTTT.

The chain recombines TRBV28 with TRBJ1-2, with D perhaps matching TRBD1 (6 bases). Trimming left V 3 bases short and J 3 bases short, with 11 bases between. This CDR3 has 14 residues. In germline, CDR1 is MDHEN, CDR2 SYDVKM. The CDR3 DNA reads TGTGCCAGCAGTTTGGGGGCGCAGGACTATGGCTACACCTTC. It yields the protein CASSLGAQDYGYTF.

The V call is TRBV11-2, the J call TRBJ2-3, with 8 nucleotides matching TRBD2. Germline lookup yields CDR1 SGHAT and CDR2 FQNNGV. Unmatched junction bases numbered 13, after V lost 7 bases and J lost 7 bases. This CDR3 is 15 amino acids long. CDR3 amino acids: CASTMTSALYHTQYF. The DNA for the CDR3 is TGTGCCAGCACAATGACTAGCGCACTCTATCATACGCAGTATTTT.

The CDR3 DNA follows: TGTGCCAGCAGCCAAGATTGGCAGACTTACAATGAGCAGTTCTTC. Translated, it gives CASSQDWQTYNEQFF. This rearrangement joins TRBV3-1 (or the pseudogene TRBV3-2) to TRBJ2-1; D unresolved. V shed 0 bases and J shed 4 bases, with 10 bases lying between them. In germline, CDR1 is LGHDT, CDR2 YNNKEL (reference sequence). The CDR3 sequence is 15 residues long.

In DNA form, the CDR3 reads TGTGCCAGCAGTTTCGGGACAGGGGGTCAAGATACGCAGTATTTT. It specifies CASSFGTGGQDTQYF. This chain joins TRBV28 and TRBJ2-3; 11 bases match TRBD1. This CDR3 region has 15 residues. With 3 bases clipped from V and 5 bases from J, the junction kept 4 bases outside the gene matches. Per the germline V gene, CDR1 is MDHEN and CDR2 is SYDVKM.

The chain couples TRBV9 to TRBJ2-3; no clear D. V was trimmed by 4 bases and J by 4 bases, leaving 7 bases between them. The CDR3 covers 12 residues. Germline V gene lookup returns CDR1 SGDLS and CDR2 YYNGEE. DNA of the CDR3: TGTGCCAGCAGCCCCCGGGCAGATACGCAGTATTTT. Translated: CASSPRADTQYF. Full variable domain (rest looked up from reference TRBV9 and TRBJ2-3): DSGVTQTPKHLITATGQRVTLRCSPRSGDLSVYWYQQSLDQGLQFLIQYYNGEERAKGNILERFSAQQFPDLHSELNLSSLELGDSALYFCASSPRADTQYFGPGTRLTVL.

The gene calls are TRBV30 and TRBJ1-2; perhaps TRBD1 as D (5 bases). CDR1 and CDR2 from the germline V gene are GTSNPN and SVGIG (reference sequence). The CDR3 length is 13 residues. V was trimmed by 1 base and J by 3 bases, leaving 9 bases between them. The CDR3 spells CAWSGRQHYGYTF. CDR3 bases: TGTGCCTGGAGTGGTAGACAGCACTATGGCTACACCTTC. Full variable domain (outside the CDR3, taken from reference TRBV30 and TRBJ1-2): SQTIHQWPATLVQPVGSPLSLECTVEGTSNPNLYWYRQAAGRGLQLLFYSVGIGQISSEVPQNLSASRPQDRQFILSSKKLLLSDSGFYLCAWSGRQHYGYTFGSGTRLTVV.

This clone was seen once. The chain combines TRBV28 with TRBJ2-5; TRBD2 matches 12 bases. Germline V lookup: CDR1 MDHEN, CDR2 SYDVKM. CDR3 size: 16 residues. V gave up 2 bases and J gave up 1 base; unmatched junction bases: 2. The CDR3 loop is CASSLTLAGGQETQYF. For the CDR3, the DNA is TGTGCCAGCAGTTTAACACTAGCGGGGGGCCAAGAGACCCAGTACTTC.

This clone appeared once. As DNA, the CDR3 is TGTGCCAGCAGCTTATGGGCTGGAGAAAAACTGTTTTTT. Translating it yields CASSLWAGEKLFF. The V and J genes are TRBV7-2 and TRBJ1-4; unclear D gene. Germline V lookup: CDR1 SGHTA, CDR2 FQGNSA. The CDR3 totals 13 residues. The ends were cut back, 2 bases at V and 8 bases at J, with 9 bases in the middle.

The chain is built from TRBV19 and TRBJ2-1, with 13 positions matching TRBD2. V lost 3 bases, J lost 9 bases, and 2 bases stayed unmatched. The CDR3 has 14 amino acids. Germline V gene data show CDR1 as LNHDA and CDR2 as SQIVND (reference sequence). Here the CDR3 DNA reads TGTGCCAGTAGTATGGGACTAGCGGGATTTGAGCAGTTCTTC. Protein product: CASSMGLAGFEQFF.

V is TRBV14 and J is TRBJ2-1; D is undetermined. V gave up 2 bases and J gave up 7 bases, with 12 bases separating them. Germline V gene lookup returns CDR1 SGHDN and CDR2 FVKESK. The CDR3 runs to 14 residues. DNA of the CDR3: TGTGCCAGCAGCCAATCCCAATACAAGAATGAGCAGTTCTTC. Encoded protein: CASSQSQYKNEQFF. Drawing the rest from reference TRBV14 and TRBJ2-1, the complete variable domain is EAGVTQFPSHSVIEKGQTVTLRCDPISGHDNLYWYRRVMGKEIKFLLHFVKESKQDESGMPNNRFLAERTGGTYSTLKVQPAELEDSGVYFCASSQSQYKNEQFFGPGTRLTVL.

The chain carries TRBV14 and TRBJ2-1, with a weak D call TRBD2 (6 bases). The CDR3 length is 12 residues. The germline V gene encodes CDR1 SGHDN and CDR2 FVKESK. V was pared by 5 bases and J by 7 bases, with 9 bases between. The CDR3 sequence is CASSFGGNEQFF. DNA for the CDR3: TGTGCCAGCAGCTTCGGGGGAAATGAGCAGTTCTTC.

V is TRBV6-5 and J is TRBJ2-2; 9 nucleotides align to TRBD1. The J segment lost 8 bases and the V segment lost 2 bases, leaving 3 bases of the junction unmatched. From germline, CDR1 is MNHEY and CDR2 SVGAGI. The length of the CDR3 is 14 residues. In DNA, the CDR3 is TGTGCCAGCAGTTACCGGGACAGGGCTGGGGAGCTGTTTTTT. Its protein is CASSYRDRAGELFF.

This clone has only one observation. The chain employs TRBV5-4 and TRBJ1-2; D remains unclear. The CDR3 spans 16 residues. Trimming cost V 4 bases and J 0 bases, with 16 bases left between them. Germline assignment: CDR1 SGHNT and CDR2 YYREEE (reference sequence). The CDR3 DNA follows: TGTGCCAGCAGCCCCGAGGCTCCAGAGACTAACTATGGCTACACCTTC. Translated: CASSPEAPETNYGYTF.

The chain employs TRBV10-3 and TRBJ1-6; D remains ambiguous. The CDR3 consists of 17 residues. CDR1 is ENHRY, CDR2 SYGVKD, per germline. The ends were cut back, 6 bases at V and 0 bases at J, with 15 bases in the middle. The CDR3 sequence is CAIRAERVSSYNSPLHF. CDR3 bases: TGTGCCATCAGAGCTGAACGGGTTAGCTCCTATAATTCACCCCTCCACTTT.

This clone was observed a single time. The CDR3 DNA sequence: TGTGCCACCAGTGACCCCGGACAGGGGAGTCAGCCCCAGCATTTT. Its protein product is CATSDPGQGSQPQHF. The chain combines TRBV24-1 with TRBJ1-5, with TRBD1 matching over 9 bases. This CDR3 comprises 15 residues. J was trimmed by 6 bases and V by 4 bases; bases with no gene match: 6. Germline CDR1 KGHDR, CDR2 SFDVKD.

The CDR3 protein is CASSVGGAIAGRSREQYF. In nucleotides, the CDR3 is TGTGCCAGCAGTGTAGGGGGAGCTATAGCGGGAAGATCTCGGGAGCAGTACTTC. The chain employs TRBV28 and TRBJ2-7; 8 bases fit TRBD2. Trimming removed 5 bases from V and 7 bases from J; junction bases left unmatched: 22. Germline V gene lookup returns CDR1 MDHEN and CDR2 SYDVKM. The CDR3 contains 18 residues.

The chain employs TRBV3-1 (or the pseudogene TRBV3-2) and TRBJ2-5, with 10 bases lining up with TRBD1. This CDR3 comprises 16 residues. Looked up from germline, CDR1 is LGHDT and CDR2 is YNNKEL (reference sequence). With V trimmed by 4 bases and J by 5 bases, 10 bases remained unmatched. The CDR3, as DNA: TGTGCCAGCAGCCCCGGAGGGACAGGGGCCGGGGAGACCCAGTACTTC. Its translation: CASSPGGTGAGETQYF.

The chain has TRBV6-1 and TRBJ1-6, with D possibly matching TRBD1 (5 bases). The CDR3 runs to 17 residues. Deletions cut 2 bases from V and 0 bases from J, with 11 bases between. Germline CDR1 MNHNS, CDR2 SASEGT. CDR3 in amino acids: CASSERLGGSYNSPLHF. DNA for the CDR3: TGTGCCAGCAGTGAACGTCTGGGGGGCTCCTATAATTCACCCCTCCACTTT.

The rearrangement links TRBV24-1 to TRBJ2-1; 11 nucleotides agree with TRBD2. Germline-derived CDR1 and CDR2 are KGHDR and SFDVKD. The junction had 3 bases not matched to a gene; V was cut back by 3 bases and J by 6 bases. This CDR3 spans 15 amino acids. In DNA form, the CDR3 reads TGTGCCACCAGTGATCCCGGGACTAGCGGCAATGAGCAGTTCTTC. It yields the protein CATSDPGTSGNEQFF.

The table lists this clone with a few counts. This chain links TRBV4-1 with TRBJ2-7; the match to TRBD1 covers 7 bases. The junction had 3 bases not matched to a gene; V was cut back by 0 bases and J by 4 bases. This CDR3 contains 14 residues. Germline CDR1 is MGHRA and CDR2 is YSYEKL. The CDR3 loop is CASSQEPGQYEQYV. DNA of the CDR3: TGCGCCAGCAGCCAAGAGCCGGGACAGTACGAGCAGTACGTC.

The V gene is TRBV7-9, the J gene TRBJ2-7; TRBD1 aligns across 10 bases. The CDR3 totals 16 residues. Germline V gives CDR1 SEHNR, CDR2 FQNEAQ (reference sequence). The V gene end was trimmed by 6 bases and the J gene end by 2 bases; junction bases not matched to a gene: 10. In DNA form, the CDR3 reads TGTGCCAGCAGTCATACCGAAGGGACAGGGGCCTACGAGCAGTACGTC. Translated, it gives CASSHTEGTGAYEQYV.

The chain joins TRBV27 to TRBJ1-5; D is possibly TRBD1 (6 bases). V lost 2 bases to trimming and J lost 6 bases, with 11 bases between them. This CDR3 is built from 14 residues. Germline lookup yields CDR1 MNHEY and CDR2 SMNVEV (reference sequence). CDR3 DNA: TGTGCCAGCAGTTTAGGGACATCGAGTCAGCCCCAGCATTTT. Amino acid sequence: CASSLGTSSQPQHF.